One sample yielded the 11 T cell receptor beta chains listed below, sequenced in a study of early T cells in non-severe SARS-CoV-2 infection. TCRdb independently ran MiXCR on the 5' RACE reads; one entry per CDR3 protein. The data show 80,000 to 100,000 distinct CDR3 sequences, with 13% to 15% seen just once and about 7.5% held by the top ten. Sequenced input: whole blood. The receptors derive from an adult who was a healthcare worker with PCR-confirmed SARS-CoV-2 infection or an uninfected control (not recorded which).

This clonotype was picked up many times. The V and J genes are TRBV10-2 and TRBJ2-7, with TRBD1 matching over 7 bases. There are 15 residues in the CDR3. The germline V gene has CDR1 WSHSY and CDR2 SAAADI. V shed 4 bases, J shed 3 bases, and the junction held 9 bases outside the gene matches. The CDR3 DNA sequence: TGCGCCAGCAGTGGGTGGAACAGGGGTGGCTACGAGCAGTACTTC. Its translation is CASSGWNRGGYEQYF.

This clonotype was seen only once. The CDR3 DNA is TGTGCCAGCAGCCCACCGGGACCGGGGACCACAGATACGCAGTATTTT. Translating it yields CASSPPGPGTTDTQYF. The rearrangement uses TRBV28 and TRBJ2-3, with D possibly being TRBD1 or TRBD2 (5 bases each). Per the germline V gene, CDR1 is MDHEN and CDR2 is SYDVKM. CDR3 length: 16 amino acids. V lost 6 bases, J lost 2 bases, and 18 bases lay in between.

This clonotype was seen a few times. The chain links TRBV3-1 to TRBJ1-2; the D is unclear. This CDR3 region has 14 residues. V was trimmed by 1 base and J by 8 bases, leaving 14 bases between them. Germline V gene lookup returns CDR1 LGHDT and CDR2 YNNKEL (reference sequence). CDR3: CASSQAVKGRGYTF. The CDR3 coding sequence is TGTGCCAGCAGCCAAGCGGTTAAGGGTAGGGGCTACACCTTC.

The gene calls are TRBV20-1 and TRBJ2-1; tentative D call: TRBD2 (6 bases). This CDR3 has 13 residues. Germline lookup yields CDR1 DFQATT and CDR2 SNEGSKA (reference sequence). V was shortened by 3 bases and J by 3 bases, with 9 bases between the two germline ends. CDR3 protein: CSASFSGYNEQFF. In DNA form, the CDR3 reads TGCAGTGCTAGTTTTAGCGGCTACAATGAGCAGTTCTTC.

The chain employs TRBV7-9 and TRBJ2-1; D possibly corresponds to TRBD2 (5 bases). This CDR3 region has 11 residues. CDR1 and CDR2 (germline): SEHNR, FQNEAQ (reference sequence). With 3 bases removed from V and 10 bases from J, the gap between germline ends came to 7 bases. The CDR3 region is CASSFWEEQFF. CDR3 nucleotides: TGTGCCAGCAGCTTTTGGGAGGAGCAGTTCTTC.

Many counts were recorded for this clonotype. The rearrangement uses TRBV27 and TRBJ2-5; 8 positions match TRBD2. The CDR3 runs to 14 residues. CDR1 is MNHEY and CDR2 is SMNVEV in the germline V gene (reference sequence). V gave up 4 bases and J gave up 4 bases; unmatched junction bases: 5. CDR3 in amino acids: CASSWGLGGETQYF. The CDR3 DNA reads TGTGCCAGCAGTTGGGGACTAGGAGGAGAGACCCAGTACTTC.

The chain carries TRBV6-6 and TRBJ1-1; 7 nucleotides align to TRBD1. J gave up 7 bases and V 7 bases, and 6 bases lay outside the gene matches. The CDR3 has 12 amino acids. Germline CDR1 is MNHNY and CDR2 is SVGAGI (reference sequence). Here the CDR3 DNA reads TGTGCCAGCAACCGACAGGGTGGTGAAGCTTTCTTT. The encoded protein is CASNRQGGEAFF.

This clonotype was counted only a few times. V is TRBV29-1 and J is TRBJ1-5, with D perhaps matching TRBD1 (5 bases). The CDR3 extends over 16 amino acids. Germline V CDR1 and CDR2: SQVTM, ANQGSEA. The V gene lost 0 bases and the J gene lost 0 bases, with 12 bases spanning the gap. CDR3 nucleotide sequence: TGCAGCGTTGAAGATGGGTCGGGGGATAGCAATCAGCCCCAGCATTTT. This sequence encodes CSVEDGSGDSNQPQHF.

The chain links TRBV5-1 to TRBJ2-1, with unresolved D. V gave up 0 bases and J gave up 5 bases, with 9 bases separating them. Germline V CDR1 and CDR2: SGHRS, YFSETQ. CDR3 length: 14 amino acids. The chain's CDR3 is CASSLGLTNNEQFF. In nucleotides, the CDR3 is TGCGCCAGCAGCTTGGGACTGACCAACAATGAGCAGTTCTTC. Looking up the rest from reference TRBV5-1 and TRBJ2-1 gives the full variable domain: KAGVTQTPRYLIKTRGQQVTLSCSPISGHRSVSWYQQTPGQGLQFLFEYFSETQRNKGNFPGRFSGRQFSNSRSEMNVSTLELGDSALYLCASSLGLTNNEQFFGPGTRLTVL.

V gene TRBV28 combines with J gene TRBJ2-7, with 9 bases that match TRBD1. Trimming at V came to 8 bases and at J to 3 bases, leaving 14 bases not matched to a gene. The CDR3 totals 16 residues. Germline V lookup: CDR1 MDHEN, CDR2 SYDVKM. The CDR3 loop is CASAPGQGRGGYEQYF. The CDR3 DNA sequence: TGTGCCAGCGCTCCGGGACAGGGTCGGGGTGGCTACGAGCAGTACTTC.

This clonotype was seen many times. The chain is built from TRBV7-9 and TRBJ2-7, with D hard to call. This CDR3 has 12 residues. Deletions cut 3 bases from V and 5 bases from J, with 8 bases between. From germline, CDR1 is SEHNR and CDR2 FQNEAQ (reference sequence). CDR3 coding DNA: TGTGCCAGCAGCTTGAGCAGTAACGAGCAGTACTTC. This sequence encodes CASSLSSNEQYF. The full variable domain, in which reference TRBV7-9 and TRBJ2-7 provide the parts outside the CDR3, is DTGVSQNPRHKITKRGQNVTFRCDPISEHNRLYWYRQTLGQGPEFLTYFQNEAQLEKSRLLSDRFSAERPKGSFSTLEIQRTEQGDSAMYLCASSLSSNEQYFGPGTRLTVT.